The next 18 T cell receptor beta chains were all read from a single sample in a study of regulatory T cells in long-lasting Graves disease. Documented time point: newly diagnosed GD, antithyroid drugs for less than 3 months. From RNA extracted from PBMCs, the TCR library was made. In building TCR beta libraries, iRepertoire HTBI primers were used together with Arm-PCR of CDR3 regions. MiXCR, applied by TCRdb to the multiplex PCR reads, yields one record per CDR3 protein. The sample consists of roughly 500,000 distinct CDR3 sequences, around 12% of them appearing once. This same sample was also taken into another study, of T cells in Graves' hyperthyroidism and ophthalmopathy.

The sequences come from peripheral blood mononuclear cells (PBMCs), collected at new diagnosis, from a patient treated with antithyroid drugs. Receptor source: a woman aged 25 to 39 with Graves disease.

As to this clonotype: This sequence may be a read error, since a much larger clone differs from it by one base. Given the absence of the conserved phenylalanine or tryptophan at the CDR3 end, a read error is likely. The chain has TRBV11-2 and TRBJ1-2; 8 bases line up with TRBD1. Per the germline V gene, CDR1 is SGHAT and CDR2 is FQNNGV. CDR3 length: 15 amino acids. V trimming: 9 bases; J trimming: 0 bases; junction bases outside the gene matches: 9. CDR3 coding DNA: TGTGCCAGTAACCGGACAGGGAGGGCTAACTATGGCTACACCCTC. It specifies CASNRTGRANYGYTL.

J is TRBJ2-3 and V is TRBV4-1; 7 bases agree with TRBD1. This CDR3 has 17 amino acids. V was pared by 1 base and J by 4 bases, with 11 bases of the junction left unmatched. Germline-derived CDR1 and CDR2 are MGHRA and YSYEKL. CDR3 protein: CASSQVGRQGPADTQYF. The CDR3, as DNA: TGCGCCAGCAGCCAAGTGGGACGACAGGGCCCGGCAGATACGCAGTATTTT.

Many counts were recorded for this clonotype. The chain has TRBV7-9 and TRBJ2-7; 8 bases are a match to TRBD1. Germline CDR1 is SEHNR and CDR2 is FQNEAQ (reference sequence). This CDR3 comprises 17 residues. V lost 4 bases to trimming and J lost 0 bases; unmatched junction nucleotides: 11. The CDR3 region is CASSSNDGTGPSYEQYF. CDR3 DNA sequence: TGTGCCAGCAGCTCTAACGACGGGACAGGTCCCTCCTACGAGCAGTACTTC.

To note about this clonotype: The conserved phenylalanine or tryptophan normally closing the CDR3 is absent here, so this likely arose from a read error. The chain employs TRBV19 and TRBJ1-1; the match to TRBD1 covers 7 bases. Germline V gives CDR1 LNHDA, CDR2 SQIVND (reference sequence). V lost 5 bases, J lost 5 bases, and 11 bases stayed unmatched. CDR3 length: 15 residues. Here the CDR3 DNA reads TGTGCCAGTAGTGACCGAGGACAGGCGGCGACTGAAGCTTTCCTT. Protein product: CASSDRGQAATEAFL.

This clonotype was recorded at least ten times. The V and J genes are TRBV28 and TRBJ2-7; 10 bases map to TRBD1. Trimming took 6 bases from V and 3 from J; bases not matched to a gene: 8. Germline CDR1 MDHEN, CDR2 SYDVKM. The CDR3 totals 15 residues. The CDR3 reads CASSPPGTGVYEQYF. The CDR3 DNA reads TGTGCCAGCAGCCCCCCAGGGACAGGGGTCTACGAGCAGTACTTC.

This clonotype was recorded many times. The genes are TRBV30 and TRBJ1-1, with D possibly matching TRBD1 (6 bases). CDR1 GTSNPN and CDR2 SVGIG come from the germline V gene (reference sequence). V dropped 5 bases and J dropped 4 bases, with 14 bases sitting between them. The CDR3 has 13 residues. The CDR3 DNA reads as TGTGCCTGGTCCGACAGGCTCGGCACTGAAGCTTTCTTT. It codes for CAWSDRLGTEAFF.

CDR3 nucleotide sequence: TGTGCCAGCAGCCAACAGGGAAAGGTCGGGGAGCTGTTTTTT. It is translated as CASSQQGKVGELFF. The J gene is TRBJ2-2, the V gene TRBV3-1, with a tentative D call TRBD1 (5 bases). This CDR3 contains 14 residues. The V gene lost 2 bases and the J gene lost 7 bases, with 11 bases spanning the gap. Germline V lookup: CDR1 LGHDT, CDR2 YNNKEL (reference sequence).

This clonotype showed up just a few times. This rearrangement joins TRBV5-4 to TRBJ2-3; D remains unclear. CDR3 length: 12 residues. V was clipped by 2 bases and J by 2 bases, with 3 bases between them. The germline V gene has CDR1 SGHNT and CDR2 YYREEE (reference sequence). CDR3 sequence: CASSFVTDTQYF. CDR3 nucleotide sequence: TGTGCCAGCAGCTTCGTCACAGATACGCAGTATTTT.

This clonotype has at least ten counts. The chain employs TRBV15 and TRBJ1-2; 8 nucleotides match TRBD1. CDR3 length: 16 residues. CDR1 is LNHNV and CDR2 is YYDKDF in the germline V gene (reference sequence). With 2 bases clipped from V and 2 bases from J, the junction kept 7 bases outside the gene matches. The CDR3 nucleotides are TGTGCCACCAGCAGAACTCAGACAGGGGCCAACTATGGCTACACCTTC. Its translation is CATSRTQTGANYGYTF.

Concerning this clonotype: Since a much larger clone is just one base distant, this may be a read error. The chain recombines TRBV13 with TRBJ2-3, with 11 bases identical to TRBD2. The V gene's germline CDR1 is PRHDT and CDR2 FYEKMQ (reference sequence). The CDR3 contains 16 residues. The CDR3 loop reads CAISSLSGRDRGTQYF. The CDR3 nucleotides read TGTGCCATCAGCTCCCTTAGCGGGAGGGACCGCGGTACGCAGTATTTT.

This clonotype appeared a few times. The V gene is TRBV20-1, the J gene TRBJ1-1, with no clear D. CDR1 is DFQATT and CDR2 is SNEGSKA in the germline V gene (reference sequence). The length of the CDR3 is 13 residues. V was pared by 3 bases and J by 2 bases, with 10 bases between. The CDR3 DNA reads as TGCAGTGCTAGTCCCCGGATTAACACTGAAGCTTTCTTT. This gives the protein CSASPRINTEAFF.

This clonotype was counted at least ten times. The CDR3 loop reads CASSLGARNTGELFF. As DNA, the CDR3 is TGCGCCAGCAGCTTGGGCGCCAGGAACACCGGGGAGCTGTTTTTT. The chain combines TRBV5-1 with TRBJ2-2; no clear D. The CDR3 runs to 15 residues. CDR1 SGHRS and CDR2 YFSETQ come from the germline V gene. Trimming took off 0 bases at V and 1 base at J, with 7 bases between the two ends.

This clonotype was found many times. CDR3 coding DNA: TGCGCCAGCAGTGGACCCACAGATACGCAGTATTTT. This codes for CASSGPTDTQYF. This chain joins TRBV10-2 and TRBJ2-3; D is unresolved. Germline CDR1 WSHSY, CDR2 SAAADI. V lost 4 bases to trimming and J lost 2 bases, with 4 bases between them. The CDR3 extends over 12 amino acids.

Many counts were recorded for this clonotype. This chain uses TRBV2 with TRBJ2-7, with a tentative D call TRBD1 (5 bases). Germline assignment: CDR1 SNHLY and CDR2 FYNNEI. V lost 0 bases, J lost 3 bases, and 9 bases lay in between. The CDR3 sequence is 14 residues long. CDR3 bases: TGTGCCAGCAGTGAAGCCCCAGGGTTCTACGAGCAGTACTTC. Translation gives CASSEAPGFYEQYF.

Many counts were recorded for this clonotype. CDR3 nucleotide sequence: TGTGCCAGCCGCTACCCTGGGGCCAACGTCCTGACTTTC. Translating it yields CASRYPGANVLTF. J is TRBJ2-6 and V is TRBV7-2; D gene unclear. Trimming stripped 8 bases from V and 2 bases from J, with 7 bases between. This CDR3 region has 13 residues. CDR1 and CDR2 (germline): SGHTA, FQGNSA.

This clonotype was seen repeatedly, ten times or more. Here the CDR3 reads CSVQGQRKNTEAFF. The CDR3 nucleotides are TGCAGCGTTCAGGGCCAACGAAAGAACACTGAAGCTTTCTTT. The chain couples TRBV29-1 to TRBJ1-1, with D tentatively TRBD1 (5 bases). V was trimmed by 5 bases and J by 1 base, leaving 14 bases between them. The CDR3 totals 14 residues. Germline V gene data show CDR1 as SQVTM and CDR2 as ANQGSEA.

Turning to this clonotype: The missing conserved phenylalanine or tryptophan at the end of this CDR3 makes a read error likely. The genes are TRBV5-1 and TRBJ2-1, with a tentative D call TRBD1 (6 bases). Germline-derived CDR1 and CDR2 are SGHRS and YFSETQ. The CDR3 totals 12 residues. V was pared by 4 bases and J by 7 bases, with 9 bases between. The CDR3: CASSQGLNEQFI. CDR3 coding DNA: TGCGCCAGCAGCCAGGGGCTAAATGAGCAGTTCATC.

This clonotype was counted ten times or more. V is TRBV7-9 and J is TRBJ1-5; D may be TRBD1 (6 bases). V gave up 3 bases and J gave up 3 bases, with 12 bases separating them. Looked up from germline, CDR1 is SEHNR and CDR2 is FQNEAQ (reference sequence). This CDR3 comprises 15 residues. The CDR3 loop is CASSFEGGANQPQHF. The DNA for the CDR3 is TGTGCCAGCAGCTTTGAGGGGGGGGCCAATCAGCCCCAGCATTTT.